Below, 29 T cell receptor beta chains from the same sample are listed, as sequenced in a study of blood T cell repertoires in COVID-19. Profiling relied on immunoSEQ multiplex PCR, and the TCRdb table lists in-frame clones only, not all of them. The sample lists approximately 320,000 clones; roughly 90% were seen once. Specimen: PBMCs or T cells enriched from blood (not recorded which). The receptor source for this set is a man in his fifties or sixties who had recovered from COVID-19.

The CDR3 protein is CASSRDRGTEQYF. As DNA, the CDR3 is TGTGCCAGCAGCCGGGACAGGGGAACCGAGCAGTACTTC. V is TRBV5-4 and J is TRBJ2-7; 10 bases map to TRBD1. V lost 4 bases and J lost 6; bases outside the gene matches: 4. The CDR3 sequence is 13 residues long. Germline CDR1 SGHNT, CDR2 YYREEE (reference sequence).

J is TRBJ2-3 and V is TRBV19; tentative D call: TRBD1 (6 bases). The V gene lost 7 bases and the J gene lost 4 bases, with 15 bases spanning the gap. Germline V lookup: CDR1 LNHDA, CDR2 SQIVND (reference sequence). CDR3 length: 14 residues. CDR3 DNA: TGTGCCAGTACTAGGACAGCGTACCCAGATACGCAGTATTTT. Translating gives CASTRTAYPDTQYF.

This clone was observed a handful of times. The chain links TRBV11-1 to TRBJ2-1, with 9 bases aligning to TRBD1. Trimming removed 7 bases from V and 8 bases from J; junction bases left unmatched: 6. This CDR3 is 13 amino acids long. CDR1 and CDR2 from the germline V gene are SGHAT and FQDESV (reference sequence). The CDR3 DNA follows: TGTGCCAGCAACCGGGACAGGGCCGATGAGCAGTTCTTC. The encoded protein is CASNRDRADEQFF.

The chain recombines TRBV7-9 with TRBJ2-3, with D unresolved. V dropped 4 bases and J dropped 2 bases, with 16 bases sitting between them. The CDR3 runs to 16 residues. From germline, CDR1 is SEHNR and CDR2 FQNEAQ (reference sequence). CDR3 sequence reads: CASSSAGSFTTDTQYF. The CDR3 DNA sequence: TGTGCCAGCAGCTCAGCCGGGTCTTTCACCACAGATACGCAGTATTTT.

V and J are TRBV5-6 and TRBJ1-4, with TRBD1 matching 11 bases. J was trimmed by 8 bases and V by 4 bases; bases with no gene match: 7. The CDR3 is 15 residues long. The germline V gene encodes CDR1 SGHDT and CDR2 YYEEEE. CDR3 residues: CASSLAGTGGEKLFF. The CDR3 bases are TGTGCCAGCAGCCTGGCCGGGACAGGGGGGGAAAAACTGTTTTTT.

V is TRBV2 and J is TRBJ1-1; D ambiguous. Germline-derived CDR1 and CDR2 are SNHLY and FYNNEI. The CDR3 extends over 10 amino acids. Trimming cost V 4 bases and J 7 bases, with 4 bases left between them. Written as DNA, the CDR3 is TGTGCCAGCAGTGTCTTTGAAGCTTTCTTT. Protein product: CASSVFEAFF.

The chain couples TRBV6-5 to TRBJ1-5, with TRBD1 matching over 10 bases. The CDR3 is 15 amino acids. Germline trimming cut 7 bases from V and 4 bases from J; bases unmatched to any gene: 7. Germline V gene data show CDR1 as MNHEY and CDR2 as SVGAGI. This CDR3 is CASMMGTGENQPQHF. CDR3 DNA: TGTGCCAGCATGATGGGGACAGGGGAGAATCAGCCCCAGCATTTT.

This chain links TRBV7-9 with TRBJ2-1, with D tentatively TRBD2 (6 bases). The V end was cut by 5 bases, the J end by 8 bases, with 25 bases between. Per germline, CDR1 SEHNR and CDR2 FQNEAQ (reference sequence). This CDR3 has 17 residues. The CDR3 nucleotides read TGTGCCAGCAGCCCTCTACCAGGTGGCGGGGTAAGCGATGAGCAGTTCTTC. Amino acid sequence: CASSPLPGGGVSDEQFF.

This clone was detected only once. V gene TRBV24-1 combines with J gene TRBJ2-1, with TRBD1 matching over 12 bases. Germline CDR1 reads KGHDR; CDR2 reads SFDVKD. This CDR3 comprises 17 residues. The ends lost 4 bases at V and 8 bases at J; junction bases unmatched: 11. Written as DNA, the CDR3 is TGTGCCACCAGTGACCCTGGGGGACAGGGGGCTTCGGATGAGCAGTTCTTC. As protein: CATSDPGGQGASDEQFF.

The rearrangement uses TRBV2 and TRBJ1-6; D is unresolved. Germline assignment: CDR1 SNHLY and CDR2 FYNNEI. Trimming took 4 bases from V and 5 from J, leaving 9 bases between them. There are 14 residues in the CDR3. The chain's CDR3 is CASSGTVNNSPLHF. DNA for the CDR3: TGTGCCAGCAGTGGTACAGTAAATAATTCACCCCTCCACTTT.

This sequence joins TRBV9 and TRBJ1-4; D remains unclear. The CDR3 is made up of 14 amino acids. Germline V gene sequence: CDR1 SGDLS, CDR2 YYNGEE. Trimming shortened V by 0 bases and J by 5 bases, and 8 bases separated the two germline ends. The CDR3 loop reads CASSVGRGNEKLFF. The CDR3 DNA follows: TGTGCCAGCAGCGTAGGCAGAGGGAATGAAAAACTGTTTTTT.

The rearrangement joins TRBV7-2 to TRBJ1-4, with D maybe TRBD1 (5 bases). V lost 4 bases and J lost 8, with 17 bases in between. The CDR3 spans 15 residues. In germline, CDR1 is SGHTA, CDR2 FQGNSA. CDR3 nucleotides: TGTGCCAGCAGCTCCCCCCTCGGGGGAGGGGAAAAACTGTTTTTT. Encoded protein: CASSSPLGGGEKLFF. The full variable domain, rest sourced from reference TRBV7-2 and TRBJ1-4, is GAGVSQSPSNKVTEKGKDVELRCDPISGHTALYWYRQSLGQGLEFLIYFQGNSAPDKSGLPSDRFSAERTGGSVSTLTIQRTQQEDSAVYLCASSSPLGGGEKLFFGSGTQLSVL.

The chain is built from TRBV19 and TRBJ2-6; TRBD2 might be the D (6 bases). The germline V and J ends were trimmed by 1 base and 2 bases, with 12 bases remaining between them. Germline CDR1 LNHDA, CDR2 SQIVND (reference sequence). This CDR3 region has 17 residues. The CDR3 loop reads CASSIGWRATGANVLTF. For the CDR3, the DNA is TGTGCCAGTAGTATAGGGTGGAGGGCAACTGGGGCCAACGTCCTGACTTTC.

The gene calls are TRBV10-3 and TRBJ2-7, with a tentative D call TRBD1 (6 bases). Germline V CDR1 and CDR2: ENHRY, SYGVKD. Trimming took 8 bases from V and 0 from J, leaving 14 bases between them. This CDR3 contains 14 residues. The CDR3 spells CAISRTENSYEQYF. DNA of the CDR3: TGTGCCATCTCACGGACAGAGAACTCCTACGAGCAGTACTTC.

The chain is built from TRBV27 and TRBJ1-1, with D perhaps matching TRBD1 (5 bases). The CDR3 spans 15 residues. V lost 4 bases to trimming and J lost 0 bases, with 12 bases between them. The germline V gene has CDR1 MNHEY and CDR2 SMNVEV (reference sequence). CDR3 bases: TGTGCCAGCAGTTCCCTCAGGGAGGTGAACACTGAAGCTTTCTTT. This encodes CASSSLREVNTEAFF.

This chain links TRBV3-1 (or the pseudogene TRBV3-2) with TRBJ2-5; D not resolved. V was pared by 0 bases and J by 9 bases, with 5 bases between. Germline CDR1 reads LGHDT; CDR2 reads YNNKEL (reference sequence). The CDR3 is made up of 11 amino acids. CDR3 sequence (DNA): TGTGCCAGCAGCCAAGATCCGTCCCAGTACTTC. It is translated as CASSQDPSQYF.

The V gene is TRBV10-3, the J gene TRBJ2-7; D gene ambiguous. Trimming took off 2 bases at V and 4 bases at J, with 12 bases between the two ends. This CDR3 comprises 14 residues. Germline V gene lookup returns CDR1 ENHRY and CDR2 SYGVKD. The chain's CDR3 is CAISEATRWYEQYF. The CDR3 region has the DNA TGTGCCATCAGTGAGGCCACCCGGTGGTACGAGCAGTACTTC.

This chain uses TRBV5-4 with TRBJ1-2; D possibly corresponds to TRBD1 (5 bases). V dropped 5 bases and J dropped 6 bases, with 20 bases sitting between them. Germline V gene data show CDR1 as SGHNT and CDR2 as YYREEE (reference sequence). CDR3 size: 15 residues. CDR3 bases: TGTGCCAGCAGTCTCCGACAGCCCGGGTTGAATGGCTACACCTTC. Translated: CASSLRQPGLNGYTF. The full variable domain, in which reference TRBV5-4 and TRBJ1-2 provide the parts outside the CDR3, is ETGVTQSPTHLIKTRGQQVTLRCSSQSGHNTVSWYQQALGQGPQFIFQYYREEENGRGNFPPRFSGLQFPNYSSELNVNALELDDSALYLCASSLRQPGLNGYTFGSGTRLTVV.

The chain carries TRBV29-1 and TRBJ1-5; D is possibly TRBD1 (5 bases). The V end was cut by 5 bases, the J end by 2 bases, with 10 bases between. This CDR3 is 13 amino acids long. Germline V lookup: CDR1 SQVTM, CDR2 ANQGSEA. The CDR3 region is CSVRAGGNQPQHF. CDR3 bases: TGCAGCGTTCGGGCGGGGGGCAATCAGCCCCAGCATTTT. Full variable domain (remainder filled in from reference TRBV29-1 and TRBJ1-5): SAVISQKPSRDICQRGTSLTIQCQVDSQVTMMFWYRQQPGQSLTLIATANQGSEATYESGFVIDKFPISRPNLTFSTLTVSNMSPEDSSIYLCSVRAGGNQPQHFGDGTRLSIL.

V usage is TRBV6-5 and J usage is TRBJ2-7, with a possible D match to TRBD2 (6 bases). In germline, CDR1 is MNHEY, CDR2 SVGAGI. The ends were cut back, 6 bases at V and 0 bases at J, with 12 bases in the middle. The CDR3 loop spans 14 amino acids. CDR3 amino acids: CASSPRLDSYEQYF. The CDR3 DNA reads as TGTGCCAGCAGCCCCAGACTAGACTCCTACGAGCAGTACTTC.

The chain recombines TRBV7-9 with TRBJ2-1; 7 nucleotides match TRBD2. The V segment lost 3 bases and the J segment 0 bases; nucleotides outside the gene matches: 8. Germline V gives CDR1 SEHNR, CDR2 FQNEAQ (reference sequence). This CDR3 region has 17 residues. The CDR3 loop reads CASSLVSGKSSYNEQFF. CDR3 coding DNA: TGTGCCAGCAGCTTGGTAAGCGGGAAAAGCTCCTACAATGAGCAGTTCTTC. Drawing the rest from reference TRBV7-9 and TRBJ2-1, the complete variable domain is DTGVSQNPRHKITKRGQNVTFRCDPISEHNRLYWYRQTLGQGPEFLTYFQNEAQLEKSRLLSDRFSAERPKGSFSTLEIQRTEQGDSAMYLCASSLVSGKSSYNEQFFGPGTRLTVL.

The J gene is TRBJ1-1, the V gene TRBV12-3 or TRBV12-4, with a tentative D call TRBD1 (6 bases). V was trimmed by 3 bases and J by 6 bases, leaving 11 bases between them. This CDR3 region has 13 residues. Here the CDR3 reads CASSLAGGAEAFF. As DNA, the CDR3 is TGTGCCAGCAGTTTGGCGGGGGGCGCTGAAGCTTTCTTT.

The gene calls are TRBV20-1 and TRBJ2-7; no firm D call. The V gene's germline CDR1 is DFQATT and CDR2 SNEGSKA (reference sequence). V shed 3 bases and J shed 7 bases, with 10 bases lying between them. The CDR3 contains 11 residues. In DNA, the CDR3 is TGCAGTGCTAGCCGGGTTGGGGAGCAGTACTTC. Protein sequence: CSASRVGEQYF.

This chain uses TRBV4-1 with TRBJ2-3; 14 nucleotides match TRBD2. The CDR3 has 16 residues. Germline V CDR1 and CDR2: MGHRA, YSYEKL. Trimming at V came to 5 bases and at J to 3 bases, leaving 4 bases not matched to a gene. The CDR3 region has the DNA TGCGCCAGCAGCGTTGGACTAGCGGGGGGTACAGATACGCAGTATTTT. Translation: CASSVGLAGGTDTQYF.

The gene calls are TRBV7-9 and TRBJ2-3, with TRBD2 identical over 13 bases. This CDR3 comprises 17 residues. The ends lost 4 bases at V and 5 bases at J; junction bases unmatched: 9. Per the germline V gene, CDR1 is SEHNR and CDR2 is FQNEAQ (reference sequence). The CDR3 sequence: CASSSGLAGVMLDTQYF. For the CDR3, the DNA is TGTGCCAGCAGCTCCGGACTAGCGGGGGTAATGTTAGATACGCAGTATTTT.

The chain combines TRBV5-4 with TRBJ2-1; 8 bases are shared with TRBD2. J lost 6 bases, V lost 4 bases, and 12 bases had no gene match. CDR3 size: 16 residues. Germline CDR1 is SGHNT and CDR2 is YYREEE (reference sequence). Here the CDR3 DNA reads TGTGCCAGCAGCGCCCTGGGAGCGGGGGACCTCAATGAGCAGTTCTTC. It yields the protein CASSALGAGDLNEQFF.

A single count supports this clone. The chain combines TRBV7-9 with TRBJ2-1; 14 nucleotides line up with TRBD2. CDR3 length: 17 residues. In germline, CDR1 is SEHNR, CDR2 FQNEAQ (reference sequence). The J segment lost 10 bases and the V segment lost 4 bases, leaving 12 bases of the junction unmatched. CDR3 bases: TGTGCCAGCAGCTCCTCAAATGGACTAGCGGGAGGTGGAGAGCAGTTCTTC. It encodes CASSSSNGLAGGGEQFF. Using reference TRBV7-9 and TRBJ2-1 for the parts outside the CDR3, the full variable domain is DTGVSQNPRHKITKRGQNVTFRCDPISEHNRLYWYRQTLGQGPEFLTYFQNEAQLEKSRLLSDRFSAERPKGSFSTLEIQRTEQGDSAMYLCASSSSNGLAGGGEQFFGPGTRLTVL.

The CDR3 loop is CASSQGLETDTQYF. CDR3 nucleotides: TGTGCCAGCAGCCAAGGCCTAGAGACAGATACGCAGTATTTT. The gene calls are TRBV4-2 and TRBJ2-3; D remains ambiguous. This CDR3 is 14 amino acids long. Per the germline V gene, CDR1 is LGHNA and CDR2 is YNFKEQ. Trimming stripped 1 base from V and 3 bases from J, with 8 bases between.

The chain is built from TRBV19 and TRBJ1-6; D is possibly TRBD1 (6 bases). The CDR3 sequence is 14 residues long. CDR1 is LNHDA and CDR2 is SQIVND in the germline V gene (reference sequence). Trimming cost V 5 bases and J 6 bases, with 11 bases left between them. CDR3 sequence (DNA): TGTGCCAGTAGTCCGGGACACCGTAATTCACCCCTCCACTTT. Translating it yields CASSPGHRNSPLHF.